This passage covers 15 T cell receptor beta chains from one sample sequenced in a study of blood T cell repertoires in COVID-19. Sequencing was performed with immunoSEQ multiplex PCR; in TCRdb, only in-frame clones are kept and a portion is missing. The table has over 200,000 clones, over 70% seen once. The sequencing sample was made of PBMCs or T cells enriched from blood (not recorded which). The source of these receptors is a woman aged 30 to 39 who had been exposed to COVID-19.

The chain is built from TRBV4-1 and TRBJ2-7; 14 bases line up with TRBD2. The V gene end was trimmed by 3 bases and the J gene end by 5 bases; junction bases not matched to a gene: 15. The CDR3 is 19 residues long. The germline CDR1 and CDR2 sequences are MGHRA and YSYEKL. The CDR3 protein is CASSQTGLAGDLDVDEQYF. In nucleotides, the CDR3 is TGCGCCAGCAGCCAGACGGGACTAGCGGGAGATCTGGATGTCGACGAGCAGTACTTC.

This chain uses TRBV28 with TRBJ1-5; possible D gene TRBD1, 5 bases. CDR1 and CDR2 (germline): MDHEN, SYDVKM. This CDR3 region has 15 residues. V lost 6 bases and J 5 bases, leaving 17 bases between the germline ends. The chain's CDR3 is CASSPGGTYYQPQHF. The CDR3 nucleotides are TGTGCCAGCAGCCCCGGGGGGACCTATTATCAGCCCCAGCATTTT. The whole variable domain, remainder taken from reference TRBV28 and TRBJ1-5, is DVKVTQSSRYLVKRTGEKVFLECVQDMDHENMFWYRQDPGLGLRLIYFSYDVKMKEKGDIPEGYSVSREKKERFSLILESASTNQTSMYLCASSPGGTYYQPQHFGDGTRLSIL.

This clone was observed a few times. The V gene is TRBV4-2, the J gene TRBJ2-1, with 9 bases matching TRBD2. The trim removed 2 bases at V and 7 bases at J, leaving 6 bases unmatched. Germline V gene lookup returns CDR1 LGHNA and CDR2 YNFKEQ. The CDR3 is 15 residues long. CDR3 DNA sequence: TGTGCCAGCAGCCAAACGGCGGGAGGGGTAAATGAGCAGTTCTTC. Its protein product is CASSQTAGGVNEQFF.

V gene TRBV5-1 combines with J gene TRBJ2-5; maybe TRBD1 (6 bases). Germline loops: CDR1 SGHRS, CDR2 YFSETQ. V was shortened by 3 bases and J by 3 bases, with 15 bases between the two germline ends. This CDR3 has 15 amino acids. The CDR3 loop reads CASSSEQGWEETQYF. The CDR3 DNA is TGCGCCAGCAGCTCAGAACAGGGTTGGGAAGAGACCCAGTACTTC.

The J gene is TRBJ2-7, the V gene TRBV30; D remains unclear. V lost 1 base and J lost 2, with 6 bases in between. This CDR3 spans 12 amino acids. Germline CDR1 reads GTSNPN; CDR2 reads SVGIG (reference sequence). In DNA, the CDR3 is TGTGCCTGGAGTGACACGCCCTACGAGCAGTACTTC. The encoded protein is CAWSDTPYEQYF.

The rearrangement links TRBV19 to TRBJ2-6; perhaps TRBD1 as D (5 bases). CDR1 LNHDA and CDR2 SQIVND come from the germline V gene (reference sequence). The CDR3 spans 15 residues. Trimming shortened V by 4 bases and J by 2 bases, and 9 bases separated the two germline ends. The CDR3 bases are TGTGCCAGTAGTAGGACGGACACTGGGGCCAACGTCCTGACTTTC. This sequence encodes CASSRTDTGANVLTF.

The V call is TRBV3-1 (or the pseudogene TRBV3-2), the J call TRBJ2-3, with 9 nucleotides matching TRBD2. CDR1 is LGHDT and CDR2 is YNNKEL in the germline V gene (reference sequence). CDR3 length: 15 residues. After removal of 5 bases from V and 3 bases from J, the junction contained 6 bases not matched to a gene. Written as DNA, the CDR3 is TGTGCCAGCAGCGATAGCGGGAGAGGTACAGATACGCAGTATTTT. Its translation is CASSDSGRGTDTQYF.

The J gene is TRBJ1-3, the V gene TRBV4-1; D is uncertain. CDR3 length equals 16 residues. The germline V and J ends were trimmed by 2 bases and 4 bases, with 15 bases remaining between them. Germline CDR1 reads MGHRA; CDR2 reads YSYEKL. CDR3 nucleotide sequence: TGCGCCAGCAGCCAACCGAGTGCGGGGAAAGGAAACACCATATATTTT. It translates to CASSQPSAGKGNTIYF.

The chain has TRBV19 and TRBJ2-1; 8 nucleotides align to TRBD2. CDR1 is LNHDA, CDR2 SQIVND, per germline (reference sequence). CDR3 length: 14 residues. With V trimmed by 4 bases and J by 2 bases, 1 base remained unmatched. CDR3 in amino acids: CASSTGLAYNEQFF. The CDR3 DNA reads as TGTGCCAGTAGTACGGGACTAGCCTACAATGAGCAGTTCTTC.

This clone was recorded once. This sequence joins TRBV30 and TRBJ1-5; perhaps TRBD1 as D (6 bases). CDR3 size: 14 residues. Germline V CDR1 and CDR2: GTSNPN, SVGIG (reference sequence). V shed 0 bases and J shed 4 bases, with 10 bases lying between them. This CDR3 reads CAWSVGQKNQPQHF. CDR3 DNA: TGTGCCTGGAGTGTAGGACAGAAGAATCAGCCCCAGCATTTT.

V usage is TRBV13 and J usage is TRBJ2-7; TRBD2 matches 12 bases. The V and J ends lost 5 bases and 4 bases, in that order; junction bases with no gene match: 9. The germline V gene has CDR1 PRHDT and CDR2 FYEKMQ (reference sequence). CDR3 size: 16 residues. DNA for the CDR3: TGTGCCAGCAGCCTGGGGGTAGGACTAGCGGGGTACGAGCAGTACTTC. It translates to CASSLGVGLAGYEQYF.

This clone was seen a single time. The V gene is TRBV7-9, the J gene TRBJ2-3; 11 bases match TRBD2. The CDR3 extends over 14 amino acids. The V segment lost 8 bases and the J segment 4 bases; nucleotides outside the gene matches: 5. Germline CDR1 SEHNR, CDR2 FQNEAQ (reference sequence). CDR3 sequence: CASQTSGTSDTQYF. The CDR3 coding sequence is TGTGCCAGCCAGACTAGCGGGACCTCAGATACGCAGTATTTT.

This sequence joins TRBV12-5 and TRBJ2-2; 11 nucleotides match TRBD2. Germline trimming cut 0 bases from V and 4 bases from J; bases unmatched to any gene: 7. CDR1 and CDR2 from the germline V gene are LGHNT and FRNRAP. The CDR3 is 18 amino acids. The CDR3 nucleotides read TGTGCTAGTGGTTTGGTCGTCGGACTAGCGGGTGTCACCGGGGAGCTGTTTTTT. Protein: CASGLVVGLAGVTGELFF.

As DNA, the CDR3 is TGTGCCAGCAGCCCGACCTGGGGCTCTGAGCAGTACTTC. This gives the protein CASSPTWGSEQYF. V gene TRBV7-8 combines with J gene TRBJ2-7; perhaps TRBD1 as D (5 bases). In germline, CDR1 is SGHVS, CDR2 FQNEAQ. The ends were cut back, 5 bases at V and 7 bases at J, with 15 bases in the middle. This CDR3 contains 13 residues.

This clone showed up just once. This chain connects TRBV10-3 to TRBJ2-1; 9 bases are shared with TRBD1. J gave up 5 bases and V 4 bases, and 12 bases lay outside the gene matches. CDR1 is ENHRY and CDR2 is SYGVKD in the germline V gene. This CDR3 contains 17 residues. CDR3 sequence reads: CAISGATGGYRDNEQFF. The CDR3 DNA is TGTGCCATCAGTGGGGCGACAGGGGGTTATCGTGACAATGAGCAGTTCTTC.